This T cell receptor beta chain is drawn from a study of stem cell transplantation in POMP-related autoinflammatory disease (dated by TCRdb to the early 2020s). Describing the broader study: According to the study's hypothesis, the TRB repertoire gets skewed because defective thymoproteasomes impair MHC class I-dependent CD8+ T-cell differentiation and positive selection. Prior to transplant, the patients had CD4+ naive T-cell skewing, low CD8+ T-cell proportions, and decreased T-cell cytokine secretion. The effect of POMP deficiency on T-cell receptor beta repertoire diversity and CDR3 characteristics was assessed by high-throughput TRB sequencing. Results the study describes overall, beyond this receptor: PRAID patients showed a restricted number of unique TRB V-J gene pairings. PRAID patients trended toward lower TRB diversity and higher clonality across all analyzed T-cell subsets. The trend toward lower diversity and increased clonality in PRAID patients was statistically significant only for regulatory T cells.

Notes on this clone: Its antigen remains unidentified. No much larger clone exists at a distance of one base, and base qualities are not known.

The library was produced with the immunoSEQ multiplex PCR assay. In the original analysis: Shannon entropy, which accounts for clonal size distribution, was used to quantify repertoire diversity. Clonotype distribution inequality was measured with the Gini-Simpson index (Simpson_1-D). What TCRdb holds here is the immuneACCESS table cut down to in-frame rearrangements. Part of the clones is not present; checked against another copy, under half of the missing clones reflect an unresolved V gene, and the others are unexplained. That table furnishes V, J and clone size, whereas the DNA furnished D and trimming. The sample yields tens of thousands of clones; 82% were counted once. The top ten hold approximately 2.4% of the sample. Sample time point, as interpreted from the label and publication: before hematopoietic stem cell transplant. PRAID was marked by prominent immunodeficiency together with autoinflammation. T-cell subsets (conventional T cells, CD8+ T cells, regulatory T cells, T follicular helper cells) were sorted before TRB sequencing.

The CDR3 measures 14 amino acids from cysteine to phenylalanine. The read is trimmed to its CDR3 DNA, 42 bases read in frame from base 1. Taken from the germline V gene, the CDR1 and CDR2 loops are SNHLY and FYNNEI. V trim: 9 bases; J trim: 2 bases; unmatched bases: 2. The sequence was collected from a human donor with POMP-related autoinflammation and immune dysregulation (PRAID). The sequences come from CD4+ T cells from PBMCs, collected before stem cell transplantation. The rearranged segments are TRBV2 and TRBJ2-2; 11 of the junction bases match TRBD2. Here the CDR3 is given as CASRLAGNTGELFF. The base sequence is TGTGCCAGTAGACTAGCGGGAAACACCGGGGAGCTGTTTTTT.